This entry features one T cell receptor beta chain sequence. The ends were cut back, 0 bases at V and 4 bases at J, with 11 bases in the middle. In germline, CDR1 is SGHDT, CDR2 YYEEEE. CDR3 length equals 15 residues. These data come from a study of technical replicates of blood from a handful of donors. Only in-frame clones appear in the TCRdb table, and some are missing; sequencing was by immunoSEQ multiplex PCR. Of under 45,000 clones listed, 95% to 97% are singletons. The chain joins TRBV5-6 to TRBJ1-5; D not certain. Source material: T cells isolated from PBMCs. The receptor comes from a human donor in good health. CDR3 sequence: CASSLGRVLNQPQHF. The CDR3 coding sequence is TGTGCCAGCAGCTTGGGCCGGGTCCTAAATCAGCCCCAGCATTTT. The full variable domain, rest sourced from reference TRBV5-6 and TRBJ1-5, is DAGVTQSPTHLIKTRGQQVTLRCSPKSGHDTVSWYQQALGQGPQFIFQYYEEEERQRGNFPDRFSGHQFPNYSSELNVNALLLGDSALYLCASSLGRVLNQPQHFGDGTRLSIL.